The rows below give T cell receptor beta chains drawn from one sample of a study of T cell responses to AZD1222 COVID-19 vaccine. The table came from immunoSEQ multiplex PCR; TCRdb's copy has only in-frame clones and leaves some out. Altogether some 160,000 clones are present, about 92% being singletons, with the ten largest covering more than 0.8%. Source: peripheral blood, taken on day 0 of AZD1222 vaccination. These TCRs come from an adult in good health. Both conserved end residues are part of each CDR3. The D gene is left open where the match is weak. The size of a clone is reported for some rows only, either as once, few or many, or as a class for expanded clones.

13,NA,TRBJ2-3,NA,TRBV7-7,CASSRLFQDTQYF,TGTGCTAGCAGCCGACTATTCCAAGATACGCAGTATTTT
14,NA,TRBJ2-7,TRBD1,TRBV28,CASRPQGARDEQYF,TGTGCCAGCAGGCCACAGGGGGCGCGCGACGAGCAGTACTTC
16,NA,TRBJ1-5,NA,TRBV19,CASSMGGAGFNQPQHF,TGTGCCAGTAGTATGGGTGGGGCAGGATTCAATCAGCCCCAGCATTTT
14,NA,TRBJ1-2,NA,TRBV27,CASSLYPGRYGYTF,TGTGCCAGCAGTTTATACCCCGGGCGGTATGGCTACACCTTC
12,NA,TRBJ2-7,NA,TRBV7-8,CASSQQGYEQYF,TGTGCCAGCAGCCAGCAGGGCTACGAGCAGTACTTC
14,NA,TRBJ1-1,NA,TRBV5-1,CASSYDTRNTEAFF,TGCGCCAGCAGCTATGACACAAGGAACACTGAAGCTTTCTTT
13,NA,TRBJ1-2,TRBD1,TRBV18,CASSPDRDYGYTF,TGTGCCAGCTCACCCGACAGGGACTATGGCTACACCTTC
14,NA,TRBJ1-1,NA,TRBV25-1,CASSPAGGFTEAFF,TGTGCCAGCAGTCCTGCCGGAGGGTTCACTGAAGCTTTCTTT
15,NA,TRBJ2-1,NA,TRBV5-4,CASSPSPDTYNEQFF,TGTGCCAGCAGCCCCTCCCCGGACACCTACAATGAGCAGTTCTTC
15,NA,TRBJ1-1,NA,TRBV6-5,CASSYSIGQNTEAFF,TGTGCCAGCAGTTACTCTATCGGACAGAACACTGAAGCTTTCTTT
15,NA,TRBJ2-3,TRBD2,TRBV4-2,CASSQAGGHTDTQYF,TGTGCCAGCAGCCAAGCGGGGGGGCATACAGATACGCAGTATTTT
13,NA,TRBJ1-1,NA,TRBV7-9,CASSPSGDTEAFF,TGTGCCAGCAGCCCGAGCGGGGACACTGAAGCTTTCTTT
17,NA,TRBJ1-5,NA,TRBV3-1/TRBV3-2,CASSQDYGTVSNQPQHF,TGTGCCAGCAGCCAAGATTACGGGACGGTTAGCAATCAGCCCCAGCATTTT
15,NA,TRBJ2-3,NA,TRBV19,CASSDRPTSTDTQYF,TGTGCCAGTAGTGACAGACCTACTAGCACAGATACGCAGTATTTT
16,NA,TRBJ2-4,NA,TRBV19,CASSILGDVAKNIQYF,TGTGCCAGTAGCATCCTCGGCGATGTAGCCAAAAACATTCAGTACTTC
12,NA,TRBJ2-1,NA,TRBV5-1,CASSLGLNEQFF,TGCGCCAGCAGCTTGGGTTTAAATGAGCAGTTCTTC
15,once,TRBJ2-1,TRBD2,TRBV29-1,CSVPEPGLINNEQFF,TGCAGCGTTCCCGAGCCGGGACTAATTAACAATGAGCAGTTCTTC
14,NA,TRBJ2-3,NA,TRBV6-6,CASSRGPYTDTQYF,TGTGCCAGCAGCCGGGGGCCTTACACAGATACGCAGTATTTT
11,once,TRBJ1-2,NA,TRBV30,CAYNRDYGYTF,TGTGCCTACAACCGGGACTATGGCTACACCTTC
11,NA,TRBJ2-3,NA,TRBV28,CASRSVATQYF,TGTGCCAGCAGATCCGTGGCTACGCAGTATTTT
13,once,TRBJ1-2,NA,TRBV11-3,CASSSTGISGYTF,TGTGCCAGCAGCTCGACAGGAATCTCCGGCTACACCTTC
14,NA,TRBJ1-2,TRBD1,TRBV3-1/TRBV3-2,CASSPTGQGNRYTF,TGTGCCAGCAGCCCTACCGGACAGGGAAACCGCTACACCTTC
13,NA,TRBJ2-1,NA,TRBV19,CASSIGLNNEQFF,TGTGCCAGTAGTATAGGGTTGAACAATGAGCAGTTCTTC
13,NA,TRBJ1-3,NA,TRBV14,CASSREAGNTIYF,TGTGCCAGCAGTCGGGAGGCTGGAAACACCATATATTTT
14,NA,TRBJ1-1,NA,TRBV10-2,CASSESWGKGEAFF,TGCGCCAGCAGTGAGTCGTGGGGGAAAGGTGAAGCTTTCTTT
17,few,TRBJ1-4,TRBD1,TRBV5-8,CASSPGTGVNRGEKLFF,TGTGCCAGCAGTCCCGGGACAGGGGTGAATCGCGGAGAAAAACTGTTTTTT
17,NA,TRBJ2-3,TRBD2,TRBV4-2,CASSQDRSGDARDTQYF,TGTGCCAGCAGCCAAGATCGTAGCGGGGACGCACGAGATACGCAGTATTTT
15,NA,TRBJ1-4,NA,TRBV15,CATSRDRTTNEKLFF,TGTGCCACCAGCAGAGATCGGACAACTAATGAAAAACTGTTTTTT
13,NA,TRBJ1-1,NA,TRBV10-1,CASKSGSGQEAFF,TGCGCCAGCAAGTCGGGATCCGGGCAGGAAGCTTTCTTT
15,NA,TRBJ1-4,TRBD1,TRBV4-2,CASSAYRGPNEKLFF,TGTGCCAGCAGCGCGTACAGGGGACCTAATGAAAAACTGTTTTTT
12,NA,TRBJ2-7,NA,TRBV12-3/TRBV12-4,CASSATGYEQYF,TGTGCCAGCAGTGCAACAGGGTACGAGCAGTACTTC
15,NA,TRBJ2-1,TRBD2,TRBV5-1,CASSWGLAGNDEQFF,TGCGCCAGCAGCTGGGGACTAGCGGGGAATGATGAGCAGTTCTTC